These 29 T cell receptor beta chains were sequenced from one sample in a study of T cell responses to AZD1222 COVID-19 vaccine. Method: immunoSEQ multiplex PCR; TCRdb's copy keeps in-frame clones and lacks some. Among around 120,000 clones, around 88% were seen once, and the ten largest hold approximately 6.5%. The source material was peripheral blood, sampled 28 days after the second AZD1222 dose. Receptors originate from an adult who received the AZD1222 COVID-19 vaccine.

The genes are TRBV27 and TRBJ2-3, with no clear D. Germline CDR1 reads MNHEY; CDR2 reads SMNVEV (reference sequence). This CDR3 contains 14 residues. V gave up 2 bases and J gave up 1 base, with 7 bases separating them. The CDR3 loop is CASSLAVGTDTQYF. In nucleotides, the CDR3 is TGTGCCAGCAGTTTAGCGGTCGGCACAGATACGCAGTATTTT.

Here the CDR3 reads CAWRTTGRGNYGYTF. For the CDR3, the DNA is TGTGCCTGGAGAACTACAGGGAGGGGGAACTATGGCTACACCTTC. This chain connects TRBV30 to TRBJ1-2; a weak D match, TRBD1 (6 bases). Germline CDR1 and CDR2: GTSNPN and SVGIG (reference sequence). This CDR3 is built from 15 residues. V lost 3 bases to trimming and J lost 2 bases, with 16 bases between them.

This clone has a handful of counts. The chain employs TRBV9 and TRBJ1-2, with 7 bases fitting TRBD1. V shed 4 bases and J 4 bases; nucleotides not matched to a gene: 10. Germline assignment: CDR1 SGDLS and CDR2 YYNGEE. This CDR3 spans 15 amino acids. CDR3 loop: CASSPREGAGYGYTF. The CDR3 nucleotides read TGTGCCAGCAGCCCCCGAGAGGGGGCGGGCTATGGCTACACCTTC.

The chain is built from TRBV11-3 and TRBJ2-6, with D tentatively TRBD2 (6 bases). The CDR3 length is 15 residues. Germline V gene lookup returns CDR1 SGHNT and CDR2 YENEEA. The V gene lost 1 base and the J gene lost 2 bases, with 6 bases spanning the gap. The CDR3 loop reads CASSLGTTGANVLTF. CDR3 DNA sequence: TGTGCCAGCAGCTTAGGGACTACTGGGGCCAACGTCCTGACTTTC.

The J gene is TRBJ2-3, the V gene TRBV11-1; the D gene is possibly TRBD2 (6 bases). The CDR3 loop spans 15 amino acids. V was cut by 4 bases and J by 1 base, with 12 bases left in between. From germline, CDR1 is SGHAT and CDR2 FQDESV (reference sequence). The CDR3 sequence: CASSSPIAGTDTQYF. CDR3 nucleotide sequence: TGTGCCAGCAGCTCGCCTATAGCGGGCACAGATACGCAGTATTTT.

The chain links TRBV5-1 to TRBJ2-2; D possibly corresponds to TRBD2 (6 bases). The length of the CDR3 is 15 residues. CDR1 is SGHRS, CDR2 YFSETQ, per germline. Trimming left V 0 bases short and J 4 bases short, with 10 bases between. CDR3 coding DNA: TGCGCCAGCAGCTTGGGGCTAGCGACCACCGGGGAGCTGTTTTTT. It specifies CASSLGLATTGELFF.

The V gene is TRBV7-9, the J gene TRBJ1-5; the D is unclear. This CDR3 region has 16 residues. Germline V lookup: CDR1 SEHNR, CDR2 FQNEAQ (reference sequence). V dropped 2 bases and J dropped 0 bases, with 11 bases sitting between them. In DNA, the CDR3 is TGTGCCAGCAGCTTACCCCGGACTGTTAGCAATCAGCCCCAGCATTTT. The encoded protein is CASSLPRTVSNQPQHF.

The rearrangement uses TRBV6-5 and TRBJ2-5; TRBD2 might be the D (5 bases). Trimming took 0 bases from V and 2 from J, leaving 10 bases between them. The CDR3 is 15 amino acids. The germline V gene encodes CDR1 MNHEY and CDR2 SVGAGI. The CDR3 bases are TGTGCCAGCAGTTACTCGATAGGCGGGCAAGAGACCCAGTACTTC. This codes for CASSYSIGGQETQYF.

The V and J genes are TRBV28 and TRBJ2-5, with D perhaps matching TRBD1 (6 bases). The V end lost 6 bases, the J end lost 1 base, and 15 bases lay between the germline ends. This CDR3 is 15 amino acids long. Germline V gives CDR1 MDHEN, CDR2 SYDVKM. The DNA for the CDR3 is TGTGCCAGCAGAGGTGCCGGGACACCCCAAGAGACCCAGTACTTC. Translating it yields CASRGAGTPQETQYF.

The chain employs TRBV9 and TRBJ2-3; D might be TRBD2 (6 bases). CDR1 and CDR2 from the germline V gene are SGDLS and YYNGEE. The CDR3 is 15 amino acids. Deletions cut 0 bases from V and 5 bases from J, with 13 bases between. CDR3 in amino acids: CASSVGFGGGDTQYF. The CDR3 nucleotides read TGTGCCAGCAGCGTAGGGTTTGGGGGAGGAGATACGCAGTATTTT.

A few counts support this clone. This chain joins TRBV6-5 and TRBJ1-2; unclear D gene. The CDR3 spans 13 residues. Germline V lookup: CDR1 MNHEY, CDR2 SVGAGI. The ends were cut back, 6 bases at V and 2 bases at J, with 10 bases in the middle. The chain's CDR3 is CASRETPNYGYTF. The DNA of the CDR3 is TGTGCCAGCAGAGAGACGCCGAACTATGGCTACACCTTC.

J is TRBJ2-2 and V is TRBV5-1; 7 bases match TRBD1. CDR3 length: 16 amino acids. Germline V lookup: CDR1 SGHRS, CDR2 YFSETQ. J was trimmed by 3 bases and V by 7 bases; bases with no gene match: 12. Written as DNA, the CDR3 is TGCGCCAGCCGTGCCAACCAGGGGGTCGACACCGGGGAGCTGTTTTTT. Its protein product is CASRANQGVDTGELFF.

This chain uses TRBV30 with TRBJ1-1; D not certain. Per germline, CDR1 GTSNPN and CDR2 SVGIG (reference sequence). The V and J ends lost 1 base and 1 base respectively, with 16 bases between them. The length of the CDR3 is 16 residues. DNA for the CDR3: TGTGCCTGGAGTGAGGGTAGTGTAATTAAGAACACTGAAGCTTTCTTT. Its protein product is CAWSEGSVIKNTEAFF.

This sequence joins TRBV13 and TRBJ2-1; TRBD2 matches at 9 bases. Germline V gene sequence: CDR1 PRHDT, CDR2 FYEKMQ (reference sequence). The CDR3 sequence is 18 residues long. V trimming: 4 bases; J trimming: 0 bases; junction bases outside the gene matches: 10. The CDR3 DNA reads TGTGCCAGCAGCTGGCCGAAATTTAGCGGGGGCTCCTACAATGAGCAGTTCTTC. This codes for CASSWPKFSGGSYNEQFF.

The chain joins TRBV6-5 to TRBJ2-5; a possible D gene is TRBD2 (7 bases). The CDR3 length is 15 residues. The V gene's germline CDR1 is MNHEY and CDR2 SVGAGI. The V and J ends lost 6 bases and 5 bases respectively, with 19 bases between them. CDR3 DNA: TGTGCCAGCAGCCCCCTCGGGGGGCAGGTCGAGACCCAGTACTTC. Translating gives CASSPLGGQVETQYF.

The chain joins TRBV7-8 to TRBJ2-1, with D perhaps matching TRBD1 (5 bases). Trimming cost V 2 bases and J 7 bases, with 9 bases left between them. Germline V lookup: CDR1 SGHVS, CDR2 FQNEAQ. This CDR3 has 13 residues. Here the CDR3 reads CASSLSRANEQFF. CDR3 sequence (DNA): TGTGCCAGCAGCTTATCCAGGGCAAATGAGCAGTTCTTC.

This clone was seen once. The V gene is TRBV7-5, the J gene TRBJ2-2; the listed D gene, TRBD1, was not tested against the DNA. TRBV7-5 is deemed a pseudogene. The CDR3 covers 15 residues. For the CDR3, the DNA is TGTGCCAGAAGCTTAAGACAGGGTTACACCGGGGAGCTGTTTTTT. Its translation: CARSLRQGYTGELFF.

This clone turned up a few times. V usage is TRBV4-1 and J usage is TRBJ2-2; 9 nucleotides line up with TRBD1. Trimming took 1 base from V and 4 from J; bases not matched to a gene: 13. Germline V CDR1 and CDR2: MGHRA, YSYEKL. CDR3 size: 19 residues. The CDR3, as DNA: TGCGCCAGCAGCCAAGGAGGTGGGACAGGGTGGAGGAGCACCGGGGAGCTGTTTTTT. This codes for CASSQGGGTGWRSTGELFF.

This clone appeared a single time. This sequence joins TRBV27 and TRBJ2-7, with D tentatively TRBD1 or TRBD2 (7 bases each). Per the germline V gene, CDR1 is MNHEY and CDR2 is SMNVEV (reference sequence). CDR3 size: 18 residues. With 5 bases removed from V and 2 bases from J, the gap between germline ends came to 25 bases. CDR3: CASSTQTGRGRGTYEQYF. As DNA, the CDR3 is TGTGCCAGCAGTACCCAGACAGGGAGGGGAAGGGGAACCTACGAGCAGTACTTC.

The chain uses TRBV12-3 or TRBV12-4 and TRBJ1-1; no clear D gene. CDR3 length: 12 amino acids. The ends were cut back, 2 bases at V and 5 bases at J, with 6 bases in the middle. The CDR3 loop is CASSLRATEAFF. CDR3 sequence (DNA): TGTGCCAGCAGTTTAAGGGCTACTGAAGCTTTCTTT.

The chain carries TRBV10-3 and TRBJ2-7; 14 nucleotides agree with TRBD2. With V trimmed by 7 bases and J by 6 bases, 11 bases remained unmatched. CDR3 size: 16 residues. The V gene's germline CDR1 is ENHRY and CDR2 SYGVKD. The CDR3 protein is CAIKGPGLAGVGEQYF. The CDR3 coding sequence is TGTGCCATCAAGGGTCCGGGACTAGCGGGAGTAGGCGAGCAGTACTTC.

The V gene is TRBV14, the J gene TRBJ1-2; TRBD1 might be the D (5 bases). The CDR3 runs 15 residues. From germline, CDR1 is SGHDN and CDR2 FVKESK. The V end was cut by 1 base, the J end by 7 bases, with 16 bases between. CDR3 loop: CASSQGYGQLFGYTF. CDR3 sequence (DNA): TGTGCCAGCAGCCAAGGATACGGACAACTGTTTGGCTACACCTTC.

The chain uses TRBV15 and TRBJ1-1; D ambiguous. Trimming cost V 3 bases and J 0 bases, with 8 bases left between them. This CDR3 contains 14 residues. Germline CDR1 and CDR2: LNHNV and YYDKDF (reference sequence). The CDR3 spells CATSREFLNTEAFF. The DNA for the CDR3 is TGTGCCACCAGCAGGGAGTTCCTGAACACTGAAGCTTTCTTT.

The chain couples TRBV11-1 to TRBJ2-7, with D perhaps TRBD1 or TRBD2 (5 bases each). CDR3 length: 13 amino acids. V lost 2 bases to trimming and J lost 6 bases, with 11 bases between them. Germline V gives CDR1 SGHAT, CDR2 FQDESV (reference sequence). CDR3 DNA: TGTGCCAGCAGCTTATTCCGGGGCGGCGAGCAGTACTTC. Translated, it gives CASSLFRGGEQYF.

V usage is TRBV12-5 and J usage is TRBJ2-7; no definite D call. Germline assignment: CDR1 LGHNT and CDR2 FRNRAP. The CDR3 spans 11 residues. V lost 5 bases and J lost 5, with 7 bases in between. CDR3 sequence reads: CASGPSDEQYF. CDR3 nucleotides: TGTGCTAGTGGTCCGTCCGACGAGCAGTACTTC. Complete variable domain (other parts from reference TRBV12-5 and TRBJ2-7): DARVTQTPRHKVTEMGQEVTMRCQPILGHNTVFWYRQTMMQGLELLAYFRNRAPLDDSGMPKDRFSAEMPDATLATLKIQPSEPRDSAVYFCASGPSDEQYFGPGTRLTVT.

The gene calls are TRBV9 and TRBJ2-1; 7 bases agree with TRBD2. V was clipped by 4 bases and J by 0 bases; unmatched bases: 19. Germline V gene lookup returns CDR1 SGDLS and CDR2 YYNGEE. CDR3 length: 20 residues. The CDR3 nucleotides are TGTGCCAGCAGCTTTCGCCCTGGGGCTAGCGGCAAGAGCTCCTACAATGAGCAGTTCTTC. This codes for CASSFRPGASGKSSYNEQFF.

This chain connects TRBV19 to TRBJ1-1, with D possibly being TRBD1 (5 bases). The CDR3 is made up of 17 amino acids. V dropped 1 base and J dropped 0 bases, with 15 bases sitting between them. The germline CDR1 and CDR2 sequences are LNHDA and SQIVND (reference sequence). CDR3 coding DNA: TGTGCCAGTAGTATAGGGATTAGAGACAGAATGAACACTGAAGCTTTCTTT. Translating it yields CASSIGIRDRMNTEAFF.

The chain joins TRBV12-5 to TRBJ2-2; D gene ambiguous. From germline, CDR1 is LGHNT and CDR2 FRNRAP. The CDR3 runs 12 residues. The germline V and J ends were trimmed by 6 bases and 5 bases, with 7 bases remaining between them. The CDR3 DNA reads TGTGCTAGTGGGGGTTGGACCGGGGAGCTGTTTTTT. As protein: CASGGWTGELFF. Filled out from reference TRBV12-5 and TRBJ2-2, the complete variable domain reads DARVTQTPRHKVTEMGQEVTMRCQPILGHNTVFWYRQTMMQGLELLAYFRNRAPLDDSGMPKDRFSAEMPDATLATLKIQPSEPRDSAVYFCASGGWTGELFFGEGSRLTVL.

In DNA form, the CDR3 reads TGCGCCAGCAGCTCTAGACAGGGGACCTCCTACGAGCAGTACTTC. Protein product: CASSSRQGTSYEQYF. The V and J genes are TRBV5-1 and TRBJ2-7, with 8 positions matching TRBD1. Germline CDR1 is SGHRS and CDR2 is YFSETQ. Losses at the gene ends were 3 bases for V and 0 bases for J; bases not matched to a gene: 5. The CDR3 runs 15 residues.